These 3 T cell receptor beta chains share one sample of origin, sequenced in a study of cytomegalovirus exposure and HLA in healthy donors. The PCR used 60 Vbeta and 13 Jbeta primers. The assay was immunoSEQ multiplex PCR, and TCRdb's table has in-frame clones only and misses some. This table has 210,000 or so clones, approximately 80% appearing once. The sequenced sample was PBMCs. The receptor source for this set is a girl aged 5 to 17 in good health and CMV-seronegative.

The chain carries TRBV19 and TRBJ2-5, with 12 bases identical to TRBD2. The J call may not be correct, given that the DNA end is closer to TRBJ2-7. Germline V gene data show CDR1 as LNHDA and CDR2 as SQIVND (reference sequence). This CDR3 has 14 residues. Here the CDR3 DNA reads TGTGCCAGTAGTTTCGGACTAGCGGGGTACGAGCAGTACTTC. This sequence encodes CASSFGLAGYEQYF.

This chain joins TRBV10-3 and TRBJ2-1, with TRBD2 as a possible D gene (5 bases). The length of the CDR3 is 18 residues. V shed 2 bases and J shed 4 bases, with 21 bases lying between them. CDR1 and CDR2 from the germline V gene are ENHRY and SYGVKD. In nucleotides, the CDR3 is TGTGCCATCAGTGAGGGGCCGAGCGGCCGCACCCAATACAATGAGCAGTTCTTC. Translation gives CAISEGPSGRTQYNEQFF.

This chain links TRBV7-3 with TRBJ2-1, with 10 nucleotides matching TRBD2. Germline loops: CDR1 SGHTA, CDR2 FQGTGA. The CDR3 is 19 residues long. V shed 1 base and J 10 bases; nucleotides not matched to a gene: 19. This CDR3 reads CASSLMSRGSSSGRKEQFF. DNA for the CDR3: TGTGCCAGCAGCTTAATGTCAAGGGGAAGTTCTAGCGGGAGAAAGGAGCAGTTCTTC.